These 31 T cell receptor beta chains came from one sample sequenced in a study of blood T cells in healthy people across ages. The authors ran a second PCR of about 6 to 11 cycles using a sample-barcoded 5' primer and a J-beta primer mix. MiXCR, applied by TCRdb to the 5' RACE reads, yields one record per CDR3 protein. The sample has about 970,000 distinct CDR3 sequences, about 53% seen once. The sample taken for sequencing was blood. The receptors come from a woman between 55 and 75 years old in good health.

This chain uses TRBV4-2 with TRBJ2-7; 7 bases line up with TRBD1. The CDR3 covers 14 residues. J lost 3 bases, V lost 1 base, and 3 bases had no gene match. The germline CDR1 and CDR2 sequences are LGHNA and YNFKEQ. CDR3 in DNA: TGTGCCAGCAGCCAAGCCGGGACAGACTACGAGCAGTACTTC. Amino acids: CASSQAGTDYEQYF.

CDR3 coding DNA: TGTGCCAGCAGCTTCTCATTAGCGGGAGGGGTCGCAGATACGCAGTATTTT. This translates into CASSFSLAGGVADTQYF. The V and J genes are TRBV5-4 and TRBJ2-3, with 11 bases that match TRBD2. J lost 4 bases, V lost 2 bases, and 9 bases had no gene match. Germline CDR1 and CDR2: SGHNT and YYREEE (reference sequence). The CDR3 has 17 amino acids.

The rearrangement links TRBV7-9 to TRBJ2-3; 8 nucleotides agree with TRBD2. Germline CDR1 is SEHNR and CDR2 is FQNEAQ (reference sequence). V lost 4 bases, J lost 3 bases, and 9 bases stayed unmatched. This CDR3 spans 16 amino acids. CDR3 nucleotide sequence: TGTGCCAGCAGCTCCAAAGCGGGAGTACCGACAGATACGCAGTATTTT. It specifies CASSSKAGVPTDTQYF.

The chain has TRBV7-2 and TRBJ2-3; 9 bases are shared with TRBD2. Germline CDR1 reads SGHTA; CDR2 reads FQGNSA. Trimming at V came to 5 bases and at J to 5 bases, leaving 11 bases not matched to a gene. CDR3 size: 16 residues. CDR3 nucleotides: TGTGCCAGCAGCATCGTAGCGGGAGCACCAAGAGATACGCAGTATTTT. Its translation: CASSIVAGAPRDTQYF. Looking up the rest from reference TRBV7-2 and TRBJ2-3 gives the full variable domain: GAGVSQSPSNKVTEKGKDVELRCDPISGHTALYWYRQSLGQGLEFLIYFQGNSAPDKSGLPSDRFSAERTGGSVSTLTIQRTQQEDSAVYLCASSIVAGAPRDTQYFGPGTRLTVL.

This clonotype was found a few times. The rearrangement links TRBV20-1 to TRBJ2-5, with 9 bases fitting TRBD1. Looked up from germline, CDR1 is DFQATT and CDR2 is SNEGSKA (reference sequence). The CDR3 extends over 13 amino acids. Unmatched junction bases numbered 5, after V lost 5 bases and J lost 4 bases. The CDR3 here is CSARTGGVETQYF. The CDR3 nucleotides read TGCAGTGCTCGAACAGGGGGCGTAGAGACCCAGTACTTC.

The chain is built from TRBV3-1 and TRBJ1-1; 7 bases line up with TRBD1. The trim removed 8 bases at V and 4 bases at J, leaving 13 bases unmatched. This CDR3 comprises 15 residues. The germline V gene has CDR1 LGHDT and CDR2 YNNKEL (reference sequence). The CDR3 spells CASERDSLSSTEAFF. The CDR3 bases are TGTGCCAGCGAACGGGACAGTTTGAGTTCCACTGAAGCTTTCTTT. The variable domain in full, with the rest retrieved from reference TRBV3-1 and TRBJ1-1, is DTAVSQTPKYLVTQMGNDKSIKCEQNLGHDTMYWYKQDSKKFLKIMFSYNNKELIINETVPNRFSPKSPDKAHLNLHINSLELGDSAVYFCASERDSLSSTEAFFGQGTRLTVV.

The rearrangement links TRBV4-2 to TRBJ2-1; 7 bases align to TRBD2. The CDR3 loop spans 14 amino acids. V was clipped by 5 bases and J by 0 bases; unmatched bases: 1. The germline CDR1 and CDR2 sequences are LGHNA and YNFKEQ. CDR3 residues: CASSGGGSYNEQFF. CDR3 nucleotides: TGTGCCAGCAGCGGCGGGGGCTCCTACAATGAGCAGTTCTTC.

This clonotype was seen more than once but under ten times. V is TRBV12-3 or TRBV12-4 and J is TRBJ2-3; D is ambiguous. The length of the CDR3 is 14 residues. V dropped 5 bases and J dropped 0 bases, with 9 bases sitting between them. In DNA, the CDR3 is TGTGCCAGCAGTAGGACGATTAGCACAGATACGCAGTATTTT. Its protein product is CASSRTISTDTQYF.

The CDR3 loop is CASSDRGPGELFF. In DNA, the CDR3 is TGTGCCAGCAGCGACAGGGGTCCCGGGGAGCTGTTTTTT. V and J are TRBV12-3 or TRBV12-4 and TRBJ2-2; 8 positions match TRBD1. The CDR3 has 13 residues. Unmatched junction bases numbered 3, after V lost 6 bases and J lost 6 bases.

V and J are TRBV3-1 and TRBJ1-1; D might be TRBD1 (5 bases). V shed 4 bases and J shed 8 bases, with 14 bases lying between them. Germline V gene sequence: CDR1 LGHDT, CDR2 YNNKEL (reference sequence). This CDR3 is built from 13 residues. CDR3: CASSPGPPGEAFF. In nucleotides, the CDR3 is TGTGCCAGCAGCCCAGGGCCTCCTGGCGAAGCTTTCTTT.

The chain couples TRBV7-6 to TRBJ2-5; 14 nucleotides align to TRBD2. In germline, CDR1 is SGHVS, CDR2 FNYEAQ. The junction had 3 bases not matched to a gene; V was cut back by 1 base and J by 5 bases. This CDR3 is built from 16 residues. CDR3 bases: TGTGCCAGCAGCTTAGGGACTAGCGGGAGGAGGGAGACCCAGTACTTC. It codes for CASSLGTSGRRETQYF.

There are a few counts of this clonotype. The chain is built from TRBV28 and TRBJ2-4; no clear D gene. Per germline, CDR1 MDHEN and CDR2 SYDVKM. The CDR3 extends over 17 amino acids. V lost 1 base and J lost 0, with 13 bases in between. The CDR3 nucleotides are TGTGCCAGCAGTTTATTGAGGCAGCCCTTAGCCAAAAACATTCAGTACTTC. It translates to CASSLLRQPLAKNIQYF.

The chain recombines TRBV6-2 or TRBV6-3 with TRBJ1-2, with D tentatively TRBD1 (5 bases). Germline CDR1 is MNHEY and CDR2 is SVGEGT. CDR3 length: 13 residues. The V gene lost 2 bases and the J gene lost 6 bases, with 10 bases spanning the gap. The CDR3 region is CASSYGEGDGYTF. The CDR3 DNA is TGTGCCAGCAGTTACGGTGAAGGGGATGGCTACACCTTC.

This clonotype was found a few times. The chain uses TRBV7-6 and TRBJ2-5, with D perhaps matching TRBD1 or TRBD2 (5 bases each). The V gene lost 4 bases and the J gene lost 1 base, with 10 bases spanning the gap. Looked up from germline, CDR1 is SGHVS and CDR2 is FNYEAQ. CDR3 length: 14 residues. CDR3 in amino acids: CASSSMRGQETQYF. Written as DNA, the CDR3 is TGTGCCAGCAGCTCAATGAGGGGCCAAGAGACCCAGTACTTC.

The V gene is TRBV5-1, the J gene TRBJ2-1; no reliable D call. The CDR3 covers 11 residues. V lost 5 bases, J lost 8 bases, and 8 bases lay in between. Germline values: CDR1 SGHRS, CDR2 YFSETQ. Here the CDR3 reads CASRQYYEQFF. The DNA of the CDR3 is TGCGCCAGCAGACAGTACTATGAGCAGTTCTTC.

V gene TRBV15 combines with J gene TRBJ2-7; TRBD1 aligns across 9 bases. Trimming at V came to 0 bases and at J to 5 bases, leaving 11 bases not matched to a gene. Germline V gives CDR1 LNHNV, CDR2 YYDKDF (reference sequence). The CDR3 spans 17 residues. DNA of the CDR3: TGTGCCACCAGCAGAGATCTTTTTATGGGACAGGGAGACGAGCAGTACTTC. Translating gives CATSRDLFMGQGDEQYF.

CDR3 bases: TGCGCCAGCAGCCACTCTAATCTCCGGGACTATGGCTACACCTTC. Its translation: CASSHSNLRDYGYTF. This chain uses TRBV5-1 with TRBJ1-2; D is undetermined. Trimming stripped 4 bases from V and 3 bases from J, with 16 bases between. Germline CDR1 reads SGHRS; CDR2 reads YFSETQ. The CDR3 is made up of 15 amino acids.

This clonotype was seen only a few times. This sequence joins TRBV7-8 and TRBJ2-3; the match to TRBD1 covers 7 bases. The germline V gene encodes CDR1 SGHVS and CDR2 FQNEAQ. V trimming: 5 bases; J trimming: 5 bases; junction bases outside the gene matches: 10. There are 15 residues in the CDR3. The DNA of the CDR3 is TGTGCCAGCAGCCCACAGGGGCCGCAGGGAGATACGCAGTATTTT. Residues: CASSPQGPQGDTQYF.

The rearrangement uses TRBV10-3 and TRBJ1-6, with 10 nucleotides matching TRBD1. V gave up 6 bases and J gave up 8 bases; unmatched junction bases: 7. CDR3 length: 15 amino acids. Germline V gives CDR1 ENHRY, CDR2 SYGVKD. For the CDR3, the DNA is TGTGCCATCAGAGTTGGGACAGGGGATTATTCACCCCTCCACTTT. The encoded protein is CAIRVGTGDYSPLHF.

The chain employs TRBV20-1 and TRBJ2-5; no reliable D call. Trimming stripped 6 bases from V and 6 bases from J, with 14 bases between. Germline CDR1 is DFQATT and CDR2 is SNEGSKA (reference sequence). There are 12 residues in the CDR3. This CDR3 is CSASQSKQTQYF. The CDR3 bases are TGCAGTGCGTCACAGAGCAAACAGACCCAGTACTTC.

This sequence joins TRBV29-1 and TRBJ2-3, with TRBD1 matching over 7 bases. Germline values: CDR1 SQVTM, CDR2 ANQGSEA. V shed 7 bases, J shed 2 bases, and the junction held 6 bases outside the gene matches. CDR3 length: 13 residues. Here the CDR3 DNA reads TGCAGCGCTGGACAGGCGAACACAGATACGCAGTATTTT. This sequence encodes CSAGQANTDTQYF.

V and J are TRBV29-1 and TRBJ1-2; unclear D gene. Trimming took 4 bases from V and 4 from J, leaving 25 bases between them. CDR3 length equals 17 residues. Germline CDR1 reads SQVTM; CDR2 reads ANQGSEA. CDR3 region: CSVVMLGTQKGTYGYTF. The CDR3 nucleotides are TGCAGCGTTGTGATGTTGGGCACTCAGAAGGGCACCTATGGCTACACCTTC.

The V and J genes are TRBV20-1 and TRBJ2-3; TRBD2 aligns across 13 bases. CDR1 DFQATT and CDR2 SNEGSKA come from the germline V gene (reference sequence). V shed 0 bases, J shed 6 bases, and the junction held 9 bases outside the gene matches. CDR3 length equals 17 residues. CDR3 in DNA: TGCAGTGCTAGAGATCCAACTAGCGGGAGGGGTTTTGATACGCAGTATTTT. Translated: CSARDPTSGRGFDTQYF.

This sequence joins TRBV4-1 and TRBJ2-7, with 7 bases lining up with TRBD1. The trim removed 1 base at V and 2 bases at J, leaving 5 bases unmatched. This CDR3 is 15 amino acids long. CDR1 and CDR2 (germline): MGHRA, YSYEKL. The CDR3 here is CASSQGTGITYEQYF. The CDR3 nucleotides are TGCGCCAGCAGCCAAGGGACAGGCATAACCTACGAGCAGTACTTC.

This clonotype was counted a few times. It may be a read error: a sequence one base away is much more abundant. The gene calls are TRBV7-3 and TRBJ2-3, with D hard to call. V was shortened by 5 bases and J by 0 bases, with 9 bases between the two germline ends. CDR1 is SGHTA, CDR2 FQGTGA, per germline. The CDR3 spans 14 residues. The CDR3 coding sequence is TGTGCCAGCAGCGTAGCTAGGAGCACAGATACGCAGTATTTT. Amino acids: CASSVARSTDTQYF.

This clonotype was recorded once. The chain employs TRBV7-2 and TRBJ2-3; D possibly corresponds to TRBD2 (5 bases). Germline loops: CDR1 SGHTA, CDR2 FQGNSA. This CDR3 region has 16 residues. Trimming removed 1 base at V and 0 bases at J, with 11 bases between. The CDR3: CASSLGADTSTDTQYF. DNA for the CDR3: TGTGCCAGCAGCTTAGGAGCGGATACTAGCACAGATACGCAGTATTTT.

The chain joins TRBV14 to TRBJ2-7; no clear D gene. Germline loops: CDR1 SGHDN, CDR2 FVKESK. The CDR3 sequence is 14 residues long. V lost 0 bases and J lost 3, with 9 bases in between. The CDR3 here is CASSQDLLNYEQYF. CDR3 sequence (DNA): TGTGCCAGCAGCCAAGATCTACTGAACTACGAGCAGTACTTC.

This clonotype was seen a few times. The V gene is TRBV28, the J gene TRBJ2-7, with D unresolved. This CDR3 has 12 residues. Per germline, CDR1 MDHEN and CDR2 SYDVKM. Deletions cut 5 bases from V and 2 bases from J, with 7 bases between. CDR3 coding DNA: TGTGCCAGCAGTGTACGTCCCTACGAGCAGTACTTC. This codes for CASSVRPYEQYF.

This clonotype was detected a few times. The chain couples TRBV27 to TRBJ2-7; D not resolved. CDR3 size: 14 residues. The ends were cut back, 5 bases at V and 0 bases at J, with 11 bases in the middle. CDR1 is MNHEY, CDR2 SMNVEV, per germline (reference sequence). The CDR3 bases are TGTGCCAGCAGTCCAGGACGGGTCTCCTACGAGCAGTACTTC. Protein: CASSPGRVSYEQYF.

The gene calls are TRBV5-6 and TRBJ2-7, with 12 bases that match TRBD1. The DNA matches TRBJ2-5 better at its end, which makes the J call doubtful. The CDR3 consists of 18 residues. CDR1 and CDR2 (germline): SGHDT, YYEEEE. CDR3 sequence: CASSFGETGTGGEETQYF. CDR3 bases: TGTGCCAGCAGCTTTGGGGAAACCGGGACAGGGGGCGAAGAGACCCAGTACTTC.

The V and J genes are TRBV27 and TRBJ2-6, with D possibly TRBD1 on 5 matching bases. The CDR3 sequence is 16 residues long. Deletions cut 5 bases from V and 2 bases from J, with 13 bases between. Germline loops: CDR1 MNHEY, CDR2 SMNVEV (reference sequence). The CDR3 nucleotides are TGTGCCAGCAGTACCCAGGGTGCTACTGGGGCCAACGTCCTGACTTTC. It is translated as CASSTQGATGANVLTF.